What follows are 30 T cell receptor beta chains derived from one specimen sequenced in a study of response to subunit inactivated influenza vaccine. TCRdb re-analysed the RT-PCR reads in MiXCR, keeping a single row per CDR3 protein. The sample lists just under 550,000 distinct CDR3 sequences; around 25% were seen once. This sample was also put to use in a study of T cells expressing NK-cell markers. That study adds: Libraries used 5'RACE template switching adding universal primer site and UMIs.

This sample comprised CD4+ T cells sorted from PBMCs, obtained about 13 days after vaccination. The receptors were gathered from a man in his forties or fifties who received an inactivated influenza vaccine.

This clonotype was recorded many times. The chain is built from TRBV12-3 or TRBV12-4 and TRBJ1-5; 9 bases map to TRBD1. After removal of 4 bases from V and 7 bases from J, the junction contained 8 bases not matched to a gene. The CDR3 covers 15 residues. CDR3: CASSWGQGRSQPQHF. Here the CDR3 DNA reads TGTGCCAGCAGTTGGGGACAGGGTAGGAGCCAGCCCCAGCATTTT.

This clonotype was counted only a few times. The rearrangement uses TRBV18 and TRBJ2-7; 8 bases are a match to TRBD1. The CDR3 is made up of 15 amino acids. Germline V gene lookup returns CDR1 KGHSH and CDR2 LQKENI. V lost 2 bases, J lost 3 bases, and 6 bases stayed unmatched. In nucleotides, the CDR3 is TGTGCCAGCTCACCAGGACAGGGCCTCATCTACGAGCAGTACTTC. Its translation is CASSPGQGLIYEQYF.

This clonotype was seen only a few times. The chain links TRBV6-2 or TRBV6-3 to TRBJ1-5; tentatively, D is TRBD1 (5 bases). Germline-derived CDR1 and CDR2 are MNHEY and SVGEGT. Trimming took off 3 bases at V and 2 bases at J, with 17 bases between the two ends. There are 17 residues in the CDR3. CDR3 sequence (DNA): TGTGCCAGCAGTTATCTCCTTGGGGAAGGGGGCAATCAGCCCCAGCATTTT. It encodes CASSYLLGEGGNQPQHF.

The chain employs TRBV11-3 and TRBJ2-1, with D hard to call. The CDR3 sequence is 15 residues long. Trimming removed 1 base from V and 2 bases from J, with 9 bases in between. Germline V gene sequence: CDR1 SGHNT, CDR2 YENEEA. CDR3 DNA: TGTGCCAGCAGCTTAGGGGGTTACGCCTACAATGAGCAGTTCTTC. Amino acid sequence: CASSLGGYAYNEQFF.

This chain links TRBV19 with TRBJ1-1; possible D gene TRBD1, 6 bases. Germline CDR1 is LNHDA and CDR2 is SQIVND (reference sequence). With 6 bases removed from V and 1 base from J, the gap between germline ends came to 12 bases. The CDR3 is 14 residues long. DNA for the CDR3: TGTGCCAGTAGGCCAGGGGACCAGAACACTGAAGCTTTCTTT. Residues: CASRPGDQNTEAFF.

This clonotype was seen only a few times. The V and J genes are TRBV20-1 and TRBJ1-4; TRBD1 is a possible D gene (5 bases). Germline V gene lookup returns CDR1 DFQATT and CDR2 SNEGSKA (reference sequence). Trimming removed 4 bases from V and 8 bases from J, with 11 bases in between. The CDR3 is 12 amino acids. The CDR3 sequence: CSATRGVEKLFF. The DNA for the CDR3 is TGCAGTGCTACAAGGGGAGTAGAAAAACTGTTTTTT.

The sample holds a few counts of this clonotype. The CDR3 DNA reads TGCAGTGCTGTCTTTGGGGGACTAACCTTAGCCAAAAACATTCAGTACTTC. Translated, it gives CSAVFGGLTLAKNIQYF. The chain is built from TRBV20-1 and TRBJ2-4, with 7 nucleotides matching TRBD2. This CDR3 is built from 17 residues. Germline CDR1 reads DFQATT; CDR2 reads SNEGSKA (reference sequence). V trimming: 5 bases; J trimming: 0 bases; junction bases outside the gene matches: 13.

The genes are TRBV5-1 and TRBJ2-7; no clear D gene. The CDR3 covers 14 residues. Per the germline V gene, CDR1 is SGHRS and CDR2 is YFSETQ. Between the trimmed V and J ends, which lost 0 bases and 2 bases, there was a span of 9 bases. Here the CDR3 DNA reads TGCGCCAGCAGCTTGGGTCAGGCCCCCTACGAGCAGTACTTC. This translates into CASSLGQAPYEQYF.

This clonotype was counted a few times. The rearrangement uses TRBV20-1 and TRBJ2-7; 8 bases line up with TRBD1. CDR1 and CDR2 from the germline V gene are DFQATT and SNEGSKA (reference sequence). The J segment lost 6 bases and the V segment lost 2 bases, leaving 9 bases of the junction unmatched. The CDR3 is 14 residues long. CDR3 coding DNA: TGCAGTGCTAGACCAGGACAGGGAGGAAGCGAGCAGTACTTC. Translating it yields CSARPGQGGSEQYF.

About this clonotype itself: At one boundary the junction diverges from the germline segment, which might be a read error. The DNA of the CDR3 is TGTGCCAGCAGCTCCGAGGATTTT. This gives the protein CASSSEDF. The V gene is TRBV11-2, the J gene TRBJ2-3; unclear D gene. The CDR3 runs to 8 residues. Germline-derived CDR1 and CDR2 are SGHAT and FQNNGV.

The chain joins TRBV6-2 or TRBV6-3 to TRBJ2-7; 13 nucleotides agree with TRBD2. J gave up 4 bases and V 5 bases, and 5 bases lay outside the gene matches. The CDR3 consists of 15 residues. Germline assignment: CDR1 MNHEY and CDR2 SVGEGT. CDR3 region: CASSKGLAGAYEQYF. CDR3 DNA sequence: TGTGCCAGCAGTAAAGGACTAGCGGGAGCATACGAGCAGTACTTC.

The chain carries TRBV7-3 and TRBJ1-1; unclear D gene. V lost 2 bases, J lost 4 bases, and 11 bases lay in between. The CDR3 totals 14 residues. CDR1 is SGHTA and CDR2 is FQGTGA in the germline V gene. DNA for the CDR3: TGTGCCAGCAGCTTAGGGCCCGCGGGCACTGAAGCTTTCTTT. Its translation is CASSLGPAGTEAFF. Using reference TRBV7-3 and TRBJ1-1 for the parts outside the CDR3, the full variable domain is GAGVSQTPSNKVTEKGKYVELRCDPISGHTALYWYRQSLGQGPEFLIYFQGTGAADDSGLPNDRFFAVRPEGSVSTLKIQRTERGDSAVYLCASSLGPAGTEAFFGQGTRLTVV.

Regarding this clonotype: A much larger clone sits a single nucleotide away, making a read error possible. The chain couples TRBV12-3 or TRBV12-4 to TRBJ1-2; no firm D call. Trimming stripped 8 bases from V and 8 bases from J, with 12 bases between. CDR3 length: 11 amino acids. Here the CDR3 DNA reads TGTGCCAGCGGTGCCACTTGGGGCTACACCTTC. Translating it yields CASGATWGYTF.

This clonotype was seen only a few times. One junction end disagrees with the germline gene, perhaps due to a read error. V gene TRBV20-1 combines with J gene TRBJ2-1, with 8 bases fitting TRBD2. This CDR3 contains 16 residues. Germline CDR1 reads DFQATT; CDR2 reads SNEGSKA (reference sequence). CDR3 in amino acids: CSARDPGGASHNEQFF. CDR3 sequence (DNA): TGCAGTGCTAGAGACCCCGGGGGGGCCTCCCACAATGAGCAGTTCTTC.

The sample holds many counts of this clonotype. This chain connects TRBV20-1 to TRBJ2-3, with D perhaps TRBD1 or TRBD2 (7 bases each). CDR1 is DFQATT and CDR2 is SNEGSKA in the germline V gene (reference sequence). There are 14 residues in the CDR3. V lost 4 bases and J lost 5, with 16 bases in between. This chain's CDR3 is CSATPGGAEDTQYF. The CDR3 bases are TGCAGTGCTACGCCAGGGGGGGCGGAAGATACGCAGTATTTT.

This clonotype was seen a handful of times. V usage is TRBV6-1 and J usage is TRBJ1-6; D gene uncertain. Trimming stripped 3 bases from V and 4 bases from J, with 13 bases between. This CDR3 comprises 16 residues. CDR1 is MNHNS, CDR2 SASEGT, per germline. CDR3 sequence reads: CASSEGRRTYNSPLHF. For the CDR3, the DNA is TGTGCCAGCAGTGAGGGCAGGCGAACTTATAATTCACCCCTCCACTTT.

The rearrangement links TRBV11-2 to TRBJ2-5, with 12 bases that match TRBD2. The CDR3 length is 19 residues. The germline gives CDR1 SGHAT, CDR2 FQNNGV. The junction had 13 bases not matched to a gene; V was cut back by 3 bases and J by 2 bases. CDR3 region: CASSLVVWLAGGPQETQYF. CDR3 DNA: TGTGCCAGCAGCTTGGTGGTTTGGCTAGCGGGGGGGCCGCAAGAGACCCAGTACTTC.

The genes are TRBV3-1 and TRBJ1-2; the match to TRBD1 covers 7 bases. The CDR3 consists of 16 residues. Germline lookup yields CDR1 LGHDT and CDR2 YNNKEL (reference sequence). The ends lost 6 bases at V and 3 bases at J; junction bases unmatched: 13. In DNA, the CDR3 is TGTGCCAGCAGTCGACAATCCGGGACAGCACACTATGGCTACACCTTC. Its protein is CASSRQSGTAHYGYTF.

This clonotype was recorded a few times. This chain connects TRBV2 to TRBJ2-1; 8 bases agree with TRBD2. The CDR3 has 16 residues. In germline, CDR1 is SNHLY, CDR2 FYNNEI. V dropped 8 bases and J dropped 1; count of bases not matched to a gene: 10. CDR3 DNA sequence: TGTGCCAGCGCCGATAAGCGGGGGTTTTCCTACAATGAGCAGTTCTTC. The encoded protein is CASADKRGFSYNEQFF.

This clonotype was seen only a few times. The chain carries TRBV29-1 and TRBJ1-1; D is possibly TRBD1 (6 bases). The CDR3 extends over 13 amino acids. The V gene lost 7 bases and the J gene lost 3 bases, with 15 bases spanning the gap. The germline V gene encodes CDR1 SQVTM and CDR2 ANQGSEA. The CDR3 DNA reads TGCAGCGCCAAGGGGGAGTCGGACACTGAAGCTTTCTTT. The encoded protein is CSAKGESDTEAFF.

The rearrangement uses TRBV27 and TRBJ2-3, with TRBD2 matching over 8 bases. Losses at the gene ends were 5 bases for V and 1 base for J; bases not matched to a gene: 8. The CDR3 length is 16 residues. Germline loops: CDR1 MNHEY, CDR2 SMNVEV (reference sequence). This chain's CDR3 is CASSPQGAGGTDTQYF. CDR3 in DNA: TGTGCCAGCAGTCCGCAGGGAGCGGGGGGCACAGATACGCAGTATTTT.

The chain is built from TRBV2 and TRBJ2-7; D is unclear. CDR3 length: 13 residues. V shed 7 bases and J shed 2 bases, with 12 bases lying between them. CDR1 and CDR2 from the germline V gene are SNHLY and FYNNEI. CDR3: CASNSQATYEQYF. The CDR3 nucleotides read TGTGCCAGCAACAGCCAGGCAACCTACGAGCAGTACTTC.

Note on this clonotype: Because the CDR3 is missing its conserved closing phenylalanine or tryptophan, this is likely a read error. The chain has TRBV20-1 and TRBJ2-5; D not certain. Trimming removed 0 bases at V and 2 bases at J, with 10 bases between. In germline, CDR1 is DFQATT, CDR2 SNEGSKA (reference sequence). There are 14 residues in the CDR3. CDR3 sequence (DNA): TGCAGTGCTAGAGACCTCAACCGACAAGAGACCCAGTACCTC. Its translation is CSARDLNRQETQYL.

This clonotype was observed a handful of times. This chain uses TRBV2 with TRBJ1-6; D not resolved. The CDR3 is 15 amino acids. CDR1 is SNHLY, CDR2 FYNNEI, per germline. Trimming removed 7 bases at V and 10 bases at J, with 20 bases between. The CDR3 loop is CASTSMGSNGSPLHF. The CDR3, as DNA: TGTGCCAGCACCTCAATGGGGTCCAATGGCTCACCCCTCCACTTT.

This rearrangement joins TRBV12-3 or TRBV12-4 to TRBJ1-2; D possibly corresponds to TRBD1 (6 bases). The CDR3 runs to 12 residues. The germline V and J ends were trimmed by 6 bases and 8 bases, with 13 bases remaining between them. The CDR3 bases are TGTGCCAGCAGCTACGGGGGGCTCGGCTACACCTTC. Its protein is CASSYGGLGYTF.

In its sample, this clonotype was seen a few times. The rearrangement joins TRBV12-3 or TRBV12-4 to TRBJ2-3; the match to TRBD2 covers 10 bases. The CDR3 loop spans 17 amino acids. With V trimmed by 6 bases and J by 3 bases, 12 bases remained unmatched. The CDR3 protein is CASRLALAGQWTDTQYF. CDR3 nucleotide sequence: TGTGCCAGCAGACTCGCACTAGCGGGGCAATGGACAGATACGCAGTATTTT.

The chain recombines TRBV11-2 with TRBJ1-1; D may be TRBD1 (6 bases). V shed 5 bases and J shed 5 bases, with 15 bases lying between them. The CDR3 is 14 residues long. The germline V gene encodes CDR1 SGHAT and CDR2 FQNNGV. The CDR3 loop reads CASSPSGVGTEAFF. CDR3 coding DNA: TGTGCCAGCAGCCCATCAGGGGTCGGGACTGAAGCTTTCTTT.

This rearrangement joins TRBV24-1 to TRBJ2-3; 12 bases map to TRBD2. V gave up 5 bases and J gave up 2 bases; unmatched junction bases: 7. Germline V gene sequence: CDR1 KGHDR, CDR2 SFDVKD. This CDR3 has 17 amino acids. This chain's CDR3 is CATSGTSGKTNTDTQYF. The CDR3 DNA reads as TGTGCCACCAGTGGGACTAGCGGGAAAACAAACACAGATACGCAGTATTTT.

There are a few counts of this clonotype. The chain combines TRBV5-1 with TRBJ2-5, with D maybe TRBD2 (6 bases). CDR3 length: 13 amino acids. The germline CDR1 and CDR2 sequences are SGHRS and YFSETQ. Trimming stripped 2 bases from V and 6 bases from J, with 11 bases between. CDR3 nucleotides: TGCGCCAGCAGCTTCGGGGACTGGAAGACCCAGTACTTC. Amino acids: CASSFGDWKTQYF.

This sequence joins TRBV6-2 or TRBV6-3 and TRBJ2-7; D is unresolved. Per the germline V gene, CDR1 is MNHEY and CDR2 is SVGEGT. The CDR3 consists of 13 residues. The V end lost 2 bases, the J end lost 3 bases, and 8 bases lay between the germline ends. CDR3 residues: CASSYRPDYEQYF. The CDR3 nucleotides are TGTGCCAGCAGTTACCGACCTGACTACGAGCAGTACTTC.